This T cell receptor (beta chain) was identified in a study of sequential checkpoint blockade in melanoma (dated by TCRdb to the late 2010s). Study-wide context: Patients were randomized 1:1 to first-line nivolumab followed by ipilimumab (arm A) or ipilimumab followed by nivolumab (arm B). Maintenance nivolumab came after both trial sequences. DNA from 91 pretreatment melanoma tumor samples underwent TCRbeta immunosequencing. Matched tumor biopsies were taken from about two dozen patients before treatment and at week 13, after single-agent nivolumab (arm A) or ipilimumab (arm B). The same lesion was the source of 65% to 90% of the matched pre- and post-treatment tumor biopsy pairs. Overall study outcomes, separate from this receptor: In the nivolumab-first arm (arm A), pretreatment tumor TIL clonality was associated with response (P = .04). Validation of the response-prediction model combining TCR metrics and mutation burden is needed in larger, independent patient cohorts. Within-arm analyses of tumor T-cell fraction were constrained by small sample sizes and reduced statistical power. Tumor T-cell fraction and clonality were correlated with PD-L1 staining and CD8+ T-cell counts, but not with mutational load. Clinical benefit was about 30 times more likely to be achieved by patients whose tumor T-cell fraction and clonality increased by week 13.

The label giving this sample's treatment or condition can be read as: randomized to nivolumab then ipilimumab (arm A) or the reverse (arm B). None of the patients in the trial had previously been given DNA-damaging chemotherapy. CheckMate 064, a randomized, open-label phase II trial of sequential checkpoint blockade, was the source of the samples, all of which came from patients with melanoma. Genomic DNA from formalin-fixed paraffin-embedded (FFPE) tissue samples was used for tumor TCR sequencing. Taken from the germline V gene, the CDR1 and CDR2 loops are SGDLS and YYNGEE. V is cut back by 0 bases and J by 0 bases, with 2 bases in the junction unmatched. Taken from cysteine to phenylalanine, the CDR3 has 15 residues. Of the read, only the CDR3 DNA is kept; its 45 bases are in frame from base 1. The immunoSEQ Assay was used to immunosequence TCRbeta CDR3 regions from genomic DNA. Prior to high-throughput sequencing, genomic DNA was amplified by bias-controlled multiplex PCR. The study's own analysis went as follows. To quantify the absolute abundance of each unique TCRbeta CDR3 region, the sequences were collapsed and filtered. Clonality, defined as 1 minus Pielou's evenness, was calculated using productive rearrangements only. To compute tumor T-cell fraction, TCRbeta template counts were normalized to usable DNA, with usable DNA estimated from several housekeeping genes. A previously published method was used to identify clones with significantly greater frequencies in on-treatment samples than in baseline samples. The immuneACCESS repertoire file appears here via TCRdb, limited to in-frame rearrangements. These files lack a portion of the clones; in checked studies, under half of the deficit traces to unresolved V genes, and the cause of the others is not known. V and J calls and clone size are given by that table; D and trimming were obtained from the DNA. This sample comprises over 10,000 clones, around 20% of them detected only once. The leading ten clones occupy about 7% of the sample.

This clone appeared many times. Its antigen is unknown. The sample holds no much larger clone one base away, and base qualities are not on file. The sequence derives from a human donor with melanoma. The chain couples TRBV9 to TRBJ2-7; TRBD1 fits 8 bases in the junction. The material sequenced was tumor tissue (inferred from file names), taken from a patient given nivolumab and ipilimumab in sequence. The nucleotide sequence reads as follows: TGTGCCAGCAGCGTAGTGGGACAGGTCTCCTACGAGCAGTACTTC. Translated, it gives CASSVVGQVSYEQYF.